The 8 T cell receptor beta chains reported below all come from one sample, sequenced in a study of radiation and T cells in renal cell carcinoma. Time point defined: baseline pretreatment blood. Treatment here: 15 Gy SBRT to primary tumor, nephrectomy 4 weeks later. Clones were sequenced by immunoSEQ multiplex PCR, and TCRdb holds only the in-frame ones, with some missing. The data contain some 100,000 clones, roughly four fifths of them seen just once; the ten biggest clones take up 5% to 7.5%. The sequencing used blood, collected from a patient whose treatment included radiotherapy and nephrectomy. The receptors come from a man aged 55 to 70 with renal cell carcinoma.

The chain recombines TRBV10-3 with TRBJ2-7, with a tentative D call TRBD1 (5 bases). Deletions cut 3 bases from V and 6 bases from J, with 15 bases between. The CDR3 sequence is 14 residues long. Looked up from germline, CDR1 is ENHRY and CDR2 is SYGVKD. The CDR3 sequence: CAISDPRDRLEQYF. The CDR3 DNA follows: TGTGCCATCAGTGACCCCAGGGATCGCCTCGAGCAGTACTTC.

The chain carries TRBV28 and TRBJ1-5; D unresolved. Germline CDR1 is MDHEN and CDR2 is SYDVKM. This CDR3 comprises 12 residues. V was trimmed by 4 bases and J by 9 bases, leaving 10 bases between them. As DNA, the CDR3 is TGTGCCAGCAGTTCCGGCGGATGGCCCCAGCATTTT. Its translation is CASSSGGWPQHF.

The rearrangement uses TRBV5-1 and TRBJ1-1; TRBD1 matches at 8 bases. The CDR3 spans 15 residues. The junction had 12 bases not matched to a gene; V was cut back by 4 bases and J by 7 bases. Per germline, CDR1 SGHRS and CDR2 YFSETQ. CDR3 in DNA: TGCGCCAGCAGCATAAACCGACAGGGGCAGGGTGAAGCTTTCTTT. Translating it yields CASSINRQGQGEAFF.

The chain uses TRBV10-3 and TRBJ2-1; 10 bases map to TRBD1. V gave up 4 bases and J gave up 0 bases; unmatched junction bases: 3. Germline V gene data show CDR1 as ENHRY and CDR2 as SYGVKD. This CDR3 region has 16 residues. The CDR3 loop is CAISADRGPSYNEQFF. Written as DNA, the CDR3 is TGTGCCATCAGTGCCGACAGGGGGCCCTCCTACAATGAGCAGTTCTTC.

The V and J genes are TRBV2 and TRBJ1-3; D is ambiguous. Germline V gene data show CDR1 as SNHLY and CDR2 as FYNNEI. The CDR3 covers 14 residues. V was cut by 6 bases and J by 0 bases, with 9 bases left in between. The CDR3 loop reads CASRSAISGNTIYF. CDR3 DNA sequence: TGTGCCAGCAGGTCAGCGATCTCTGGAAACACCATATATTTT.

J is TRBJ1-1 and V is TRBV7-2, with D tentatively TRBD1 (5 bases). CDR1 is SGHTA, CDR2 FQGNSA, per germline. V was shortened by 4 bases and J by 5 bases, with 17 bases between the two germline ends. This CDR3 contains 15 residues. CDR3: CASSWGASVRTEAFF. CDR3 in DNA: TGTGCCAGCAGCTGGGGCGCCAGCGTTCGGACTGAAGCTTTCTTT.

This clone has a single count. This chain uses TRBV7-2 with TRBJ1-1; a possible D gene is TRBD1 (6 bases). V was shortened by 4 bases and J by 2 bases, with 14 bases between the two germline ends. This CDR3 contains 15 residues. Germline CDR1 SGHTA, CDR2 FQGNSA. As DNA, the CDR3 is TGTGCCAGCAGCTATTCAGGGGCACCAAACACTGAAGCTTTCTTT. Protein: CASSYSGAPNTEAFF.

V and J are TRBV6-6 and TRBJ2-5; weak D call: TRBD1 (6 bases). The tail of the sequence fits TRBJ2-7 better, so the J call may be wrong. The CDR3 covers 15 residues. Germline CDR1 is MNHNY and CDR2 is SVGAGI (reference sequence). CDR3 nucleotides: TGTGCCAGCAGTTACTCGAAGGACAGCTCCTACGAGCAGTACTTC. Amino acids: CASSYSKDSSYEQYF.